This TCR beta chain was documented in a study of cytomegalovirus exposure and HLA in healthy donors. General study points: There was a cluster of highly shared sequence variants that was likely a sequencing artifact. Most TCR sequences were uncommon, yet certain public TCRs appeared in many donors.

About this clone: Its antigen remains unidentified.

A multiplex PCR was run with 60 Vbeta primers and 13 Jbeta primers. The assay was immunoSEQ multiplex PCR, and TCRdb's table has in-frame clones only and misses some. The sample includes 90,000 to 140,000 clones, roughly 70% seen only once; the top ten take 1.3%. After removal of 1 base from V and 3 bases from J, the junction contained 2 bases not matched to a gene. The CDR3 is 15 amino acids. The germline V gene has CDR1 SGHTA and CDR2 FQGNSA. Sample: PBMCs. This TCR came from a man in his forties in good health and CMV-seronegative. The rearrangement uses TRBV7-2 and TRBJ2-7, with 11 bases matching TRBD2. The CDR3 region has the DNA TGTGCCAGCAGCTTAGGACTAGCGGGGAGCTACGAGCAGTACTTC. The encoded protein is CASSLGLAGSYEQYF.